A selection of T cell receptor beta chains follows, all from one sample in a study of cytomegalovirus exposure and HLA in healthy donors. Repertoires were generated with immunoSEQ multiplex PCR, while TCRdb's copy carries only in-frame clones and drops some. In the table there are under 150,000 clones, 55% to 80% of which are singletons. The specimen was PBMCs. The receptors stem from a human donor in good health. The CDR3 runs from the conserved cysteine through the conserved F or W. D genes are given only for firm matches. Size values are once, few and many counts, or a class for expanded clones, and some rows have none.

j_call v_call d_call clone_size cdr3_aa cdr3_nt
TRBJ2-7 TRBV7-2 TRBD1 - CASSVTGTGEGEQYF TGTGCCAGCAGCGTGACCGGGACAGGGGAGGGCGAGCAGTACTTC
TRBJ2-7 TRBV4-1 - - CASSQDWVGWVGDEQYF TGCGCCAGCAGCCAAGATTGGGTCGGGTGGGTCGGAGACGAGCAGTACTTC
TRBJ2-5 TRBV5-5 TRBD2 - CASTLGLAGTFQETQYF TGTGCCAGCACCCTGGGACTAGCGGGGACATTCCAAGAGACCCAGTACTTC
TRBJ2-7 TRBV7-9 - - CASSLNGGYYEQYF TGTGCCAGCAGCTTAAATGGCGGATACTACGAGCAGTACTTC
TRBJ2-5 TRBV14 - - CASSLSGVETQYF TGTGCCAGCAGCCTTTCGGGAGTGGAGACCCAGTACTTC
TRBJ1-1 TRBV16 - few CASSQGRGMNTEAFF TGTGCCAGCAGCCAAGGAAGGGGCATGAACACTGAAGCTTTCTTT
TRBJ2-7 TRBV10-3 TRBD2 once CAISDLTSGSSYEQYF TGTGCCATCAGTGATCTAACTAGCGGGAGTTCCTACGAGCAGTACTTC
TRBJ1-6 TRBV19 - - CASSIRFGGQGPSPLHF TGTGCCAGTAGTATACGGTTCGGTGGTCAGGGGCCCTCACCCCTCCACTTT
TRBJ1-4 TRBV13 - - CASSLRSGGEKLFF TGTGCCAGCAGCTTACGATCGGGTGGTGAAAAACTGTTTTTT
TRBJ2-4 TRBV5-5 - - CASTRDWNIQYF TGTGCCAGCACCCGGGACTGGAACATTCAGTACTTC
TRBJ2-3 TRBV27 - once CASSLFGVFRTDTQYF TGTGCCAGCAGTTTATTCGGAGTTTTTCGCACAGATACGCAGTATTTT
TRBJ1-1 TRBV7-8 - - CASSRGGNTEAFF TGTGCCAGCAGCCGAGGGGGGAACACTGAAGCTTTCTTT
TRBJ2-1 TRBV4-1 - - CASSQGVTYYNEQFF TGCGCCAGCAGCCAAGGAGTCACCTATTACAATGAGCAGTTCTTC
TRBJ2-6 TRBV5-1 TRBD1 - CASSTDRAGANVLTF TGCGCCAGCAGCACGGACAGGGCTGGGGCCAACGTCCTGACTTTC
TRBJ2-1 TRBV5-1 TRBD2 - CASSLSGSLAGVYNEQFF TGCGCCAGCAGCTTGTCCGGCTCGCTAGCGGGAGTGTACAATGAGCAGTTCTTC
TRBJ1-2 TRBV9 - - CASSAREYYGYTF TGTGCCAGCAGCGCGAGGGAGTACTATGGCTACACCTTC
TRBJ2-2 TRBV6-5 TRBD1 - CASSPGTGTTGELFF TGTGCCAGCAGTCCCGGGACAGGGACGACCGGGGAGCTGTTTTTT
TRBJ2-7 TRBV18 - - CASSLGSRGAYEQYF TGTGCCAGCTCACTAGGCTCGAGAGGTGCCTACGAGCAGTACTTC
TRBJ2-2 TRBV7-8 - - CASSLGGHYGELFF TGTGCCAGCAGCTTAGGGGGACACTACGGGGAGCTGTTTTTT
TRBJ2-2 TRBV5-1 TRBD1 - CASSETGGGYTGELFF TGCGCCAGCAGTGAAACAGGGGGCGGGTACACCGGGGAGCTGTTTTTT
TRBJ2-1 TRBV5-4 TRBD2 once CASSFTSGSGSYNEQFF TGTGCCAGCAGCTTCACTAGCGGGAGTGGCTCCTACAATGAGCAGTTCTTC
TRBJ1-3 TRBV5-1 - once CASSLGTSGNTIYF TGCGCCAGCAGCTTGGGGACATCTGGAAACACCATATATTTT
TRBJ1-2 TRBV27 TRBD1 - CASSFQGGYGYTF TGTGCCAGCAGTTTTCAGGGGGGCTATGGCTACACCTTC
TRBJ2-7 TRBV28 - - CASSRRMGRGPDEQYF TGTGCCAGCAGCCGACGGATGGGGCGGGGGCCGGACGAGCAGTACTTC
TRBJ1-1 TRBV2 - - CASSGSMYGGQTEAFF TGTGCCAGCAGTGGGAGTATGTATGGGGGACAAACTGAAGCTTTCTTT
TRBJ2-5 TRBV27 - - CASSSGVGETQYF TGTGCCAGCAGTTCCGGGGTCGGGGAGACCCAGTACTTC
TRBJ2-3 TRBV11-3 - once CASSLDSGLSTDTQYF TGTGCCAGCAGCTTAGACAGCGGCCTTTCCACAGATACGCAGTATTTT
TRBJ2-7 TRBV7-6 TRBD1 - CASSPLRGPSYEQYF TGTGCCAGCAGCCCATTAAGGGGGCCTTCCTACGAGCAGTACTTC
TRBJ2-2 TRBV14 - few CASSQEEIGELFF TGTGCCAGCAGCCAAGAAGAGATCGGGGAGCTGTTTTTT
TRBJ2-1 TRBV5-4 - - CASSLDMNEQFF TGTGCCAGCAGCTTGGACATGAATGAGCAGTTCTTC
TRBJ2-1 TRBV19 TRBD2 - CASSLGLDNEQFF TGTGCCAGTAGTTTGGGACTAGACAATGAGCAGTTCTTC
TRBJ1-2 TRBV5-5 - few CASSRAGMNYGYTF TGTGCCAGCAGCAGGGCAGGGATGAACTATGGCTACACCTTC
TRBJ2-1 TRBV23-1 TRBD1 - CASSPGQGVNEQFF TGCGCCAGCAGTCCGGGACAGGGTGTCAATGAGCAGTTCTTC
TRBJ1-2 TRBV7-6 - - CASSHSSGRDSVGYTF TGTGCCAGCAGCCACTCTTCCGGCAGGGACTCCGTTGGCTACACCTTC
TRBJ1-6 TRBV30 TRBD1 - CAWSLGTVYNSPLHF TGTGCCTGGAGCTTGGGGACAGTCTATAATTCACCCCTCCACTTT